These 20 T cell receptor beta chains were all obtained from the same sample, sequenced in a study of post-analysis software for immune sequencing data. Antigens for these TCRs are unknown. cDNA libraries for TCR beta contained unique molecular identifiers. TCRdb processed the PCR reads anew with MiXCR; each CDR3 protein has one entry. The sample consists of more than 500,000 distinct CDR3 sequences, about a third of them appearing once. Study-level findings and limits: TRBV5-6, TRBV5-1 and TRBV20-1 were among roughly 5 TRBV segments more frequent in patients than controls.

Material for sequencing was blood. These receptors were collected from a girl aged 2-17 years with multiple sclerosis.

As to this clonotype: One end of the junction does not line up with germline, which may come from a read error. V is TRBV3-1 and J is TRBJ2-7; the match to TRBD2 covers 9 bases. Germline CDR1 and CDR2: LGHDT and YNNKEL (reference sequence). This CDR3 contains 16 residues. DNA of the CDR3: TGTGCCACCAGCCAAGGCGGGGGGGGGATTGGTGGCGAGCAGTACTTC. The encoded protein is CATSQGGGGIGGEQYF.

Points on this clonotype: It may be a read error: a sequence one base away is much more abundant. This chain joins TRBV12-3 or TRBV12-4 and TRBJ2-4; D unresolved. This CDR3 has 15 residues. Here the CDR3 DNA reads TGTGCCGGCAGTGCAGCCCGACTAGCCAAAAACATTCAGTACTTC. It yields the protein CAGSAARLAKNIQYF.

The J gene is TRBJ2-3, the V gene TRBV15; a weak D match, TRBD1 (5 bases). Deletions cut 0 bases from V and 7 bases from J, with 23 bases between. CDR1 and CDR2 from the germline V gene are LNHNV and YYDKDF (reference sequence). The CDR3 runs 18 residues. DNA for the CDR3: TGTGCCACCAGCAGAGATCTTGCCCAGGCCCTGAGGACACATACGCAGTATTTT. Residues: CATSRDLAQALRTHTQYF.

This rearrangement joins TRBV6-6 to TRBJ2-5; 13 bases agree with TRBD2. The trim removed 2 bases at V and 2 bases at J, leaving 8 bases unmatched. Germline V gives CDR1 MNHNY, CDR2 SVGAGI (reference sequence). The CDR3 length is 18 residues. CDR3 nucleotides: TGTGCCAGCAGTTACCCAAGGACTAGCGGGGGCGTACAAGAGACCCAGTACTTC. Its protein is CASSYPRTSGGVQETQYF.

This chain links TRBV10-2 with TRBJ1-5; D call uncertain. V dropped 4 bases and J dropped 4 bases, with 8 bases sitting between them. Germline CDR1 reads WSHSY; CDR2 reads SAAADI. The CDR3 runs to 13 residues. The CDR3 region is CASSVSQNQPQHF. CDR3 in DNA: TGCGCCAGCAGTGTAAGCCAGAATCAGCCCCAGCATTTT.

The chain combines TRBV20-1 with TRBJ2-5; D is possibly TRBD1 (7 bases). Germline V gene data show CDR1 as DFQATT and CDR2 as SNEGSKA (reference sequence). The germline V and J ends were trimmed by 7 bases and 5 bases, with 14 bases remaining between them. This CDR3 region has 12 residues. For the CDR3, the DNA is TGCAGTGGTGGAGGGGGCCTTGAGACCCAGTACTTC. It yields the protein CSGGGGLETQYF.

This clonotype has only a few counts. V usage is TRBV5-1 and J usage is TRBJ2-1, with TRBD1 as a possible D gene (5 bases). CDR1 SGHRS and CDR2 YFSETQ come from the germline V gene. The V end was cut by 0 bases, the J end by 4 bases, with 11 bases between. The CDR3 is 15 amino acids. CDR3 nucleotides: TGCGCCAGCAGCTTGGATCCAGGGCATTACAATGAGCAGTTCTTC. Translation gives CASSLDPGHYNEQFF.

This clonotype was detected ten times or more. The chain uses TRBV3-1 and TRBJ1-2; D call uncertain. CDR1 and CDR2 (germline): LGHDT, YNNKEL (reference sequence). With 0 bases removed from V and 4 bases from J, the gap between germline ends came to 9 bases. CDR3 length: 14 residues. CDR3 nucleotide sequence: TGTGCCAGCAGCCAAGAGGCCACCGTCTATGGCTACACCTTC. Translating gives CASSQEATVYGYTF.

A few counts support this clonotype. The V gene is TRBV15, the J gene TRBJ2-7, with 8 bases matching TRBD2. This CDR3 has 15 residues. Germline CDR1 is LNHNV and CDR2 is YYDKDF (reference sequence). Unmatched junction bases numbered 5, after V lost 0 bases and J lost 4 bases. CDR3 in amino acids: CATSRDSGGWYEQYF. The CDR3 DNA is TGTGCCACCAGCAGAGACAGCGGGGGTTGGTACGAGCAGTACTTC.

V and J are TRBV12-3 or TRBV12-4 and TRBJ1-2; D might be TRBD1 (5 bases). The V end was cut by 5 bases, the J end by 7 bases, with 11 bases between. This CDR3 comprises 12 residues. The chain's CDR3 is CASSQGGAGYTF. CDR3 bases: TGTGCCAGCAGTCAGGGTGGGGCTGGCTACACCTTC.

This clonotype showed up just a few times. The V and J genes are TRBV6-1 and TRBJ2-5, with 8 bases aligning to TRBD2. V dropped 6 bases and J dropped 7; count of bases not matched to a gene: 13. The CDR3 contains 15 residues. Germline CDR1 MNHNS, CDR2 SASEGT. In DNA, the CDR3 is TGTGCCAGCAGACGGGGGGGTATCACGACGGGGACCCAGTACTTC. Amino acid sequence: CASRRGGITTGTQYF.

This chain connects TRBV5-6 to TRBJ2-7, with TRBD1 as a possible D gene (6 bases). The CDR3 length is 14 residues. V was clipped by 4 bases and J by 9 bases, with 20 bases between them. Germline V gene sequence: CDR1 SGHDT, CDR2 YYEEEE. The CDR3 coding sequence is TGTGCCAGCAGCCAAACTACAGGGCTCCCGTGGCAGTACTTC. This encodes CASSQTTGLPWQYF.

The chain recombines TRBV12-3 or TRBV12-4 with TRBJ1-5; no firm D call. The CDR3 length is 14 residues. The V end was cut by 2 bases, the J end by 2 bases, with 7 bases between. In DNA, the CDR3 is TGTGCCAGCAGTTTATTCGTAGGCAATCAGCCCCAGCATTTT. This gives the protein CASSLFVGNQPQHF.

This clonotype was found a few times. The J gene is TRBJ2-3, the V gene TRBV4-1, with a tentative D call TRBD1 (5 bases). Trimming stripped 5 bases from V and 9 bases from J, with 12 bases between. CDR1 is MGHRA and CDR2 is YSYEKL in the germline V gene. This CDR3 is 12 amino acids long. The DNA of the CDR3 is TGCGCCAGCAGCATCGGCAGGGAAACGCAGTATTTT. This translates into CASSIGRETQYF.

This clonotype was detected a few times. The rearrangement uses TRBV20-1 and TRBJ2-1, with TRBD2 matching over 7 bases. This CDR3 spans 14 amino acids. From germline, CDR1 is DFQATT and CDR2 SNEGSKA (reference sequence). Trimming took 4 bases from V and 2 from J; bases not matched to a gene: 5. This CDR3 is CSATIGLAYNEQFF. The CDR3, as DNA: TGCAGTGCTACCATAGGACTAGCCTACAATGAGCAGTTCTTC.

V and J are TRBV20-1 and TRBJ2-5, with 8 bases lining up with TRBD2. The germline V gene has CDR1 DFQATT and CDR2 SNEGSKA (reference sequence). Unmatched junction bases numbered 9, after V lost 3 bases and J lost 6 bases. The CDR3 is 14 amino acids. The CDR3 DNA sequence: TGCAGTGCTAGTACATGGGGCGGGGGGAAGACCCAGTACTTC. The encoded protein is CSASTWGGGKTQYF.

The chain carries TRBV20-1 and TRBJ2-5; 7 bases fit TRBD2. The CDR3 loop spans 12 amino acids. With V trimmed by 5 bases and J by 5 bases, 5 bases remained unmatched. The germline gives CDR1 DFQATT, CDR2 SNEGSKA (reference sequence). The chain's CDR3 is CSAPKGGETQYF. CDR3 coding DNA: TGCAGTGCTCCTAAGGGAGGGGAGACCCAGTACTTC.

As concerns this clonotype: This may be a read error, as it is one base from a much larger clone. V and J are TRBV6-8 and TRBJ2-5, with D unresolved. Germline CDR1 MNHGY, CDR2 SAAAGT. CDR3 length: 11 amino acids. The CDR3 reads CASSRKETRYF. CDR3 nucleotide sequence: TGTGCCAGCAGCCGAAAAGAGACCCGGTACTTC.

This clonotype was seen a handful of times. The chain joins TRBV7-2 to TRBJ2-2; 7 bases line up with TRBD1. The CDR3 runs to 15 residues. Germline lookup yields CDR1 SGHTA and CDR2 FQGNSA. Trimming took 5 bases from V and 4 from J; bases not matched to a gene: 7. The CDR3 sequence: CASSHDRVGTGELFF. For the CDR3, the DNA is TGTGCCAGCAGCCACGACAGGGTGGGCACCGGGGAGCTGTTTTTT.

The chain has TRBV12-5 and TRBJ1-2; unclear D gene. Germline lookup yields CDR1 LGHNT and CDR2 FRNRAP. Trimming removed 6 bases from V and 4 bases from J, with 12 bases in between. The CDR3 has 13 residues. In DNA, the CDR3 is TGTGCTAGTGGCCTCACATCTGGCTATGGCTACACCTTC. This encodes CASGLTSGYGYTF.